The source of this TCR beta chain is a study of blood T cell repertoires in COVID-19 (dated by TCRdb to 2020 to 2022). In the study overall: Samples from collaborators originated in the United States, Italy and Spain and spanned both the acute and convalescent phases of COVID-19. The material from the prospective study consisted of cDNA or gDNA derived from T cells, B-cell-depleted T cells, or PBMCs. Deeply sampled blood TCRbeta repertoires from subjects exposed to, actively infected with, or recovered from COVID-19 were included in the dataset. A freely available public database, intended as a resource for researchers studying the immune response to SARS-CoV-2, is where the repertoires were released. Samples were obtained from the ongoing ImmuneRACE study (first 160 participants) and from approximately 1,200 subjects provided by 6 global collaborators. Sample metadata almost always included a de-identified subject ID, COVID-19 status, age in years and sex. Where HLA class I and class II types were available, the types were taken from metadata supplied by the sample provider, not from assay-based typing.

Here is what the overall study found, with its caveats: The amount of clinical and demographic metadata varied by source and participant and was provided uncurated.

Collaborating institutions collected whole blood in K2EDTA tubes following their own protocols. For TCRbeta analysis, collaborator samples were shipped as frozen whole blood, as isolated PBMCs, or as DNA extracted from either sample type. V sheds 4 bases and J sheds 5 bases, leaving 11 bases between their ends. Based on the germline V gene, the CDR1 and CDR2 sequences are SGHDN and FVKESK. The CDR3 spans 14 residues, from the cysteine through the phenylalanine. Of the read, only the CDR3 DNA is kept; its 42 bases are in frame from base 1. A word on this clone: What antigen it recognizes has not been identified. The record has no base qualities; no much larger clone is one base away.

TCRbeta CDR3 regions were amplified from genomic DNA using the immunoSEQ Assay, a bias-controlled multiplex PCR. Turning to the authors' computational methods: The number of nucleated cells in each sample was estimated from the amplification of reference gene primers within the assay. To quantify the absolute abundance of each unique TCRbeta CDR3 rearrangement, sequence reads were collapsed and filtered. Productive Simpson clonality was computed per sample as the square root of Simpson's diversity index over productive rearrangements. TCRdb provides this immuneACCESS table in a form limited to in-frame rearrangements. Some clones are lacking; in checked studies, under half of them reflect an unresolved V gene, and why the rest are absent is not known. V and J calls plus clone size are reproduced from that table; the DNA served to infer D and trimming. The sample table contains about 200,000 clones; only one count was recorded for 80% of them. The ten largest clones add up to approximately 5.3% of the sample.

The clonotype comes from a human donor in a cohort sampled during active COVID-19. The sequence links TRBV14 to TRBJ2-2; perhaps TRBD1 is the D gene, with 5 bases matching. Sequencing was carried out using peripheral blood. The nucleotide sequence is TGTGCCAGCAGCCTTCAGGGTTGGACCGGGGAGCTGTTTTTT. It is translated as CASSLQGWTGELFF.